This TCR beta chain originates from a study of blood T cell repertoires in COVID-19. Across the whole study: The study drew acute and convalescent COVID-19 samples from the United States, Italy and Spain.

The V gene end was trimmed by 2 bases and the J gene end by 9 bases; junction bases not matched to a gene: 5. The CDR3 covers 13 residues. In germline, CDR1 is GTSNPN, CDR2 SVGIG (reference sequence). Everyone who took part was about 18 to 90 years old, and they came from 24 US areas. Cohort 3 recovery required two negative PCRs, clearance, or symptom resolution. The assay was immunoSEQ multiplex PCR, and TCRdb's table has in-frame clones only and misses some. The table has approximately 140,000 clones, less than 90% seen once. Sequencing was done on a sample of PBMCs or T cells enriched from blood (not recorded which). The chain employs TRBV30 and TRBJ2-2; TRBD2 matches at 8 bases. The receptor's source is a woman aged 45-65 years who had recovered from COVID-19. The CDR3 loop is CAWSPGGVRELFF. The CDR3 region has the DNA TGTGCCTGGAGTCCCGGGGGGGTGCGGGAGCTGTTTTTT.